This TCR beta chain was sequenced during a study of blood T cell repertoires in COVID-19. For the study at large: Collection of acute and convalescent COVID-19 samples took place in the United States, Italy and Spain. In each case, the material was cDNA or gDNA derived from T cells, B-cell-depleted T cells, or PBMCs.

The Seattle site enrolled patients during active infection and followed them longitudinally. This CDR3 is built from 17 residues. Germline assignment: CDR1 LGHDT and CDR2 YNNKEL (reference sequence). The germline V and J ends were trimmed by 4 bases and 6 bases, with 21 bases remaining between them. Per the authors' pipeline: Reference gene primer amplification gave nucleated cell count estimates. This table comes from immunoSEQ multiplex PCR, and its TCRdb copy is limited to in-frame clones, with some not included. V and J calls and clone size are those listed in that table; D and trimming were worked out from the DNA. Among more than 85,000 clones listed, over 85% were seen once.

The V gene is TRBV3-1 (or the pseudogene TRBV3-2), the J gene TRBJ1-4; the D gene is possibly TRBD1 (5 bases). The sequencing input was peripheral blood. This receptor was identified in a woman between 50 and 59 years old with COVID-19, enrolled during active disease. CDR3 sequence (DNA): TGTGCCAGCAGCCCGCCTCGGGGGAGAGGGCGGGATGAAAAACTGTTTTTT. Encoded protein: CASSPPRGRGRDEKLFF.